This is a list of T cell receptor beta chains from one sample in a study of CD8 T cell repertoires and HIV-1 epitope variants. Their antigens are not known. Generated by immunoSEQ multiplex PCR, the TCRdb table keeps only in-frame clones and is missing some. Of some 5,700 clones listed, more than 60% were seen once; the top ten hold 35% to 50%. The specimen sequenced was cultured CD8+ T cells derived from PBMCs. The source is a male donor with HIV. Each CDR3 is given with its conserved first and last residue. D genes are given only for firm matches. For some rows the clone size is stated as once, few or many, or as a class when expanded; others skip it.

size,V,J,D,DNA,CDR3
NA,TRBV11-2,TRBJ2-7,NA,TGTGCCAGCAGCTTACAGCACGAGCAGTACTTC,CASSLQHEQYF
NA,TRBV10-3,TRBJ2-2,TRBD2,TGTGCCACCGGCGAAGCGGGAGTGAAAGGAGAGCTGTTTTTT,CATGEAGVKGELFF
NA,TRBV4-3,TRBJ2-5,NA,TGCGCCAGCAGCCTGGATCCGAGGGCGGAGACCCAGTACTTC,CASSLDPRAETQYF
NA,TRBV5-1,TRBJ1-3,NA,TGCGCCAGCAGCTTGGGGGCAACCTCTGGAAACACCATATATTTT,CASSLGATSGNTIYF
NA,TRBV4-3,TRBJ2-7,TRBD2,TGCGCCAGCAGCCTGGGACTAGCGGGGGCCTACGAGCAGTACTTC,CASSLGLAGAYEQYF
NA,TRBV2,TRBJ1-3,TRBD1,TGTGCCAGCAGTGATATCGGACAGGGGGCTTCTGGAAACACCATATATTTT,CASSDIGQGASGNTIYF
NA,TRBV13,TRBJ2-7,NA,TGTGCCAGCAGCTCGGGATCTTACTACGAGCAGTACTTC,CASSSGSYYEQYF
NA,TRBV6-1,TRBJ2-5,NA,TGTGCCAGCAGTTTAACCACAGAAGCCGGCGAGACCCAGTACTTC,CASSLTTEAGETQYF
NA,TRBV30,TRBJ1-4,TRBD1,TGTGCCTGGAGTAGGGGGCTGGGTAATGAAAAACTGTTTTTT,CAWSRGLGNEKLFF
NA,TRBV27,TRBJ2-3,TRBD2,TGTGCCAGCAGTTCGCTGGCTAGCGGGGGGGGAGATACGCAGTATTTT,CASSSLASGGGDTQYF
few,TRBV14,TRBJ2-7,NA,TGTGCCAGCAGCCAAGTGGTCAGCTACGAGCAGTACTTC,CASSQVVSYEQYF
NA,TRBV19,TRBJ2-7,TRBD1,TGTGCCAGTAGCCTAACTACAGGGGGCGGGGAGCAGTACTTC,CASSLTTGGGEQYF
NA,TRBV14,TRBJ2-1,TRBD2,TGTGCCAGCAGCCAAGAAGGTCGGCTAGCGGGGGACAATGAGCAGTTCTTC,CASSQEGRLAGDNEQFF
NA,TRBV28,TRBJ2-1,NA,TGTGCCAGCAGTTCCGGCCGATTGGCGGAGTTCTACAATGAGCAGTTCTTC,CASSSGRLAEFYNEQFF
once,TRBV6-6,TRBJ2-1,NA,TGTGCCAGCAGTTACGTGGACAGCCGGGAGCAGTTCTTC,CASSYVDSREQFF
NA,TRBV9,TRBJ1-1,NA,TGTGCCAGCCGGAGGGGGACTGAAGCTTTCTTT,CASRRGTEAFF
NA,TRBV4-1,TRBJ2-7,NA,TGCGCCAGCAGCCAAGGGCCAGAGCAGTACTTC,CASSQGPEQYF
NA,TRBV7-2,TRBJ1-2,NA,TGTGCCAGCAGCTCGCCAGGAGACCTCTTTGGCTACACCTTC,CASSSPGDLFGYTF
NA,TRBV7-2,TRBJ1-2,NA,TGTGCCAGCAGCTTAGTGCGGGGGACCCGGACCTCCTATGGCTACACCTTC,CASSLVRGTRTSYGYTF
NA,TRBV2,TRBJ2-5,NA,TGTGCCAGCAGTGACCTAGCGGAGGGGGGAGAGACCCAGTACTTC,CASSDLAEGGETQYF
NA,TRBV6-5,TRBJ1-2,NA,TGTGCCAGCAGTTACTTCCAGGATCGGGGTGGCTACACCTTC,CASSYFQDRGGYTF
few,TRBV19,TRBJ2-2,TRBD1,TGTGCCAGTATCCCGACAGGGGAGACCGGGGAGCTGTTTTTT,CASIPTGETGELFF
NA,TRBV4-3,TRBJ2-1,NA,TGCGCCAGCAGCCAAGGGGACCCCAATGAGCAGTTCTTC,CASSQGDPNEQFF
NA,TRBV7-8,TRBJ1-2,NA,TGTGCCAGCAGCTTAGAAGGAGAACATGGCTACACCTTC,CASSLEGEHGYTF
once,TRBV6-6,TRBJ2-1,TRBD2,TGTGCCAGCAGTTACCTAGCGGGAGGCGGGAATGAGCAGTTCTTC,CASSYLAGGGNEQFF
NA,TRBV19,TRBJ2-5,TRBD1,TGTGCCAGTAGTATTAGACAGGGTTCGGAGACCCAGTACTTC,CASSIRQGSETQYF
NA,TRBV7-9,TRBJ2-5,NA,TGTGCCAGCAGCTTGCAGCCGGGGATTAGCGAGACCCAGTACTTC,CASSLQPGISETQYF
NA,TRBV28,TRBJ1-6,NA,TGTGCCAGCAGTTCTACTTTTGGGGGTTCACCCCTCCACTTT,CASSSTFGGSPLHF
NA,TRBV9,TRBJ2-3,TRBD2,TGTGCCAGCAGCCCTGGGACTAGCGGCAACACAGATACGCAGTATTTT,CASSPGTSGNTDTQYF
NA,TRBV2,TRBJ2-1,NA,TGTGCCAGCAGTGAGCGTCTAGCGATAGATGAGCAGTTCTTC,CASSERLAIDEQFF
NA,TRBV5-1,TRBJ1-1,NA,TGCGCCAGCAGCCCGGACGGGGTGAACACTGAAGCTTTCTTT,CASSPDGVNTEAFF
NA,TRBV28,TRBJ2-5,TRBD2,TGTGCCAGCAGTTTCGCTAGCGGTCTGGGAGAGCAGTACTTC,CASSFASGLGEQYF